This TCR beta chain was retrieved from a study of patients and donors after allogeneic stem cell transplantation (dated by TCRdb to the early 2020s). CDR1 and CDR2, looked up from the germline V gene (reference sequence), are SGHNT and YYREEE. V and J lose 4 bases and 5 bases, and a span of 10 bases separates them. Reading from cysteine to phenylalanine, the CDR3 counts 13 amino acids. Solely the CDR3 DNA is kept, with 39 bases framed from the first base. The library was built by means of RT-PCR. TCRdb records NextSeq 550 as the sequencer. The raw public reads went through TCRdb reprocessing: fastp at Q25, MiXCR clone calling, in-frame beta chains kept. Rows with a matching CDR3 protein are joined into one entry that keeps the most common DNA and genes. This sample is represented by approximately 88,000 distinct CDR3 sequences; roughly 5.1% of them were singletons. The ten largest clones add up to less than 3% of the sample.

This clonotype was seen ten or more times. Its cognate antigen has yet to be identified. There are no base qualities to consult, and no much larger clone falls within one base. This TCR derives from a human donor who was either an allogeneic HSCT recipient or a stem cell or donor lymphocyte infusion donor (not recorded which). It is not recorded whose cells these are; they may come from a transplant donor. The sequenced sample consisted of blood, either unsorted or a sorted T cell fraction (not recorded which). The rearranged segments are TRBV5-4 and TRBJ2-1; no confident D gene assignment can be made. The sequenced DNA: TGTGCCAGCAGCCCGAGTCTTGACAATGAGCAGTTCTTC. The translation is CASSPSLDNEQFF.